One and the same sample provided the 8 T cell receptor beta chains below, sequenced in a study of T cells in Graves' hyperthyroidism and ophthalmopathy. Amplification of TCR beta CDR3 regions used RNA as the template. The HTBI primer set was used in a first-round RT-PCR of the TCR CDR3. TCRdb fed the multiplex PCR reads into MiXCR, producing one record per CDR3 protein. Counted here are hundreds of thousands of distinct CDR3 sequences, roughly an eighth occurring once; the ten biggest clones make up around 27%. The material sequenced was blood. The receptors here all came from a man in his fifties with Graves' ophthalmopathy.

In this sample, this clonotype turned up many times. The CDR3 DNA follows: TGCAGTGCTAGAGCTCCCCAAGAGACCCAGTACTTC. Encoded protein: CSARAPQETQYF. This sequence joins TRBV20-1 and TRBJ2-5; no firm D call. From germline, CDR1 is DFQATT and CDR2 SNEGSKA (reference sequence). V lost 1 base to trimming and J lost 1 base, with 4 bases between them. The CDR3 loop spans 12 amino acids.

Ten or more counts support this clonotype. J is TRBJ2-3 and V is TRBV7-9; the D gene is possibly TRBD2 (6 bases). V lost 1 base to trimming and J lost 4 bases, with 9 bases between them. Looked up from germline, CDR1 is SEHNR and CDR2 is FQNEAQ (reference sequence). This CDR3 spans 14 amino acids. CDR3 nucleotides: TGTGCCAGCAGCTTAGGGACTACGGCAGATACGCAGTATTTT. Translated, it gives CASSLGTTADTQYF. Supplemented by reference TRBV7-9 and TRBJ2-3, the full variable domain reads DTGVSQNPRHKITKRGQNVTFRCDPISEHNRLYWYRQTLGQGPEFLTYFQNEAQLEKSRLLSDRFSAERPKGSFSTLEIQRTEQGDSAMYLCASSLGTTADTQYFGPGTRLTVL.

This clonotype was detected many times. The chain couples TRBV30 to TRBJ2-7; D might be TRBD2 (6 bases). The CDR3 consists of 13 residues. The V end was cut by 3 bases, the J end by 3 bases, with 12 bases between. Per the germline V gene, CDR1 is GTSNPN and CDR2 is SVGIG (reference sequence). In DNA form, the CDR3 reads TGTGCCTGGAGAACTAGCCCGAACTACGAGCAGTACTTC. It codes for CAWRTSPNYEQYF.

This clonotype was recorded many times. The rearrangement links TRBV20-1 to TRBJ2-1; 8 positions agree with TRBD2. V shed 6 bases, J shed 1 base, and the junction held 11 bases outside the gene matches. The CDR3 extends over 16 amino acids. Germline V gene sequence: CDR1 DFQATT, CDR2 SNEGSKA (reference sequence). The chain's CDR3 is CSAPSLAGLSYNEQFF. DNA of the CDR3: TGCAGTGCCCCGTCCTTAGCGGGATTATCCTACAATGAGCAGTTCTTC.

The gene calls are TRBV25-1 and TRBJ2-7; perhaps TRBD2 as D (6 bases). Germline V gene sequence: CDR1 MGHDK, CDR2 SYGVNS. Trimming shortened V by 3 bases and J by 0 bases, and 15 bases separated the two germline ends. This CDR3 region has 16 residues. This chain's CDR3 is CASSDGGRPSSYEQYF. DNA for the CDR3: TGTGCCAGCAGTGATGGAGGGCGGCCAAGCTCCTACGAGCAGTACTTC.

In its sample, this clonotype was seen many times. The chain links TRBV20-1 to TRBJ2-5, with a possible D match to TRBD1 (6 bases). The CDR3 spans 14 residues. V was shortened by 5 bases and J by 4 bases, with 17 bases between the two germline ends. Germline CDR1 and CDR2: DFQATT and SNEGSKA (reference sequence). The DNA of the CDR3 is TGCAGTGCTCACCCTCGGGGACAACCAGAGACCCAGTACTTC. It encodes CSAHPRGQPETQYF.

This clonotype was recorded many times. This rearrangement joins TRBV30 to TRBJ1-5; D is unclear. The CDR3 loop spans 13 amino acids. Germline V gene sequence: CDR1 GTSNPN, CDR2 SVGIG (reference sequence). The ends were cut back, 3 bases at V and 2 bases at J, with 8 bases in the middle. For the CDR3, the DNA is TGTGCCTGGAGCGACTCAGGCAATCAGCCCCAGCATTTT. Protein: CAWSDSGNQPQHF.

This clonotype was seen repeatedly, ten times or more. The rearrangement links TRBV28 to TRBJ1-2, with 7 positions matching TRBD1. The germline V gene encodes CDR1 MDHEN and CDR2 SYDVKM. CDR3 size: 14 residues. The J segment lost 2 bases and the V segment lost 3 bases, leaving 3 bases of the junction unmatched. The CDR3 DNA reads as TGTGCCAGCAGTTTTGGGACAGAAAACTATGGCTACACCTTC. Translating it yields CASSFGTENYGYTF.